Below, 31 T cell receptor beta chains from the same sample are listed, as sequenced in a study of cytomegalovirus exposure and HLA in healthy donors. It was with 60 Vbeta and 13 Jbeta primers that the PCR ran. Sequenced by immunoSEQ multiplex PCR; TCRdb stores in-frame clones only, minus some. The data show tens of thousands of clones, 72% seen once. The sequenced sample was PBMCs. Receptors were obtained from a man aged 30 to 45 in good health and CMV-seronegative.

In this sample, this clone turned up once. The CDR3 sequence: CASSLAEGAQDEKLFF. As DNA, the CDR3 is TGTGCCAGCAGCTTAGCGGAAGGGGCGCAGGATGAAAAACTGTTTTTT. The chain combines TRBV7-8 with TRBJ1-4; a possible D gene is TRBD1 (5 bases). V shed 0 bases and J shed 6 bases, with 14 bases lying between them. The germline V gene has CDR1 SGHVS and CDR2 FQNEAQ. This CDR3 is 16 amino acids long.

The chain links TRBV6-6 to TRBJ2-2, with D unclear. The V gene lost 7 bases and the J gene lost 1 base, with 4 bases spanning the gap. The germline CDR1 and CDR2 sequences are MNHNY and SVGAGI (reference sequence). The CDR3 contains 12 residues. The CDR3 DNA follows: TGTGCCAGCACCAAGAACACCGGGGAGCTGTTTTTT. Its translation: CASTKNTGELFF.

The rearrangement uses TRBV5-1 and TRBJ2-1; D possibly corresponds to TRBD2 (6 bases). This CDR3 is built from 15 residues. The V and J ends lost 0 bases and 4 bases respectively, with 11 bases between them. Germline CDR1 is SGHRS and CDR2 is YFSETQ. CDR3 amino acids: CASSLAGGVYNEQFF. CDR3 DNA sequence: TGCGCCAGCAGCTTGGCCGGGGGAGTATACAATGAGCAGTTCTTC.

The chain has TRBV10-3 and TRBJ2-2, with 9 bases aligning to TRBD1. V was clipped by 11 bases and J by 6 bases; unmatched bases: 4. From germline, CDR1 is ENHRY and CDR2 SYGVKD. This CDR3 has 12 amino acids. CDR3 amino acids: CAVQGAPGELFF. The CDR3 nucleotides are TGTGCCGTACAGGGGGCGCCCGGGGAGCTGTTTTTT.

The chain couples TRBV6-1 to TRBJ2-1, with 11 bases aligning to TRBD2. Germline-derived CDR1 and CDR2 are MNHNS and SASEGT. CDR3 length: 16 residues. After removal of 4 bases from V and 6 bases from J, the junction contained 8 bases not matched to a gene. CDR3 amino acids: CASSALAGVKGNEQFF. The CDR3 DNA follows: TGTGCCAGCAGTGCACTAGCGGGAGTGAAGGGCAATGAGCAGTTCTTC.

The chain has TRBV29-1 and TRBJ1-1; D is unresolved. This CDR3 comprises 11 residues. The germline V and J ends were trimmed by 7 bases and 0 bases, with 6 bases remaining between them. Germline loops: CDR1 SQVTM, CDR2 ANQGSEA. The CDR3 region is CSGTVNTEAFF. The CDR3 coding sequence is TGCAGCGGAACAGTGAACACTGAAGCTTTCTTT.

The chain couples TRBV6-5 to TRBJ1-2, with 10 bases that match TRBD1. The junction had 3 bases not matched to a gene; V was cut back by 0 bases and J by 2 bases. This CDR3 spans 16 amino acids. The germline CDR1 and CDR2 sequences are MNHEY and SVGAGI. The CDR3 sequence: CASSYSRTGGNYGYTF. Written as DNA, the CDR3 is TGTGCCAGCAGTTACTCTAGGACAGGGGGGAACTATGGCTACACCTTC.

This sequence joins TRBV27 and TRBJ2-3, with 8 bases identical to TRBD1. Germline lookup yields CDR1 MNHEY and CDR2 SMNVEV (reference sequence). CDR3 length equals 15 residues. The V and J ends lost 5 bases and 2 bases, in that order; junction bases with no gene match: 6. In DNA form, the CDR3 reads TGTGCCAGCAGTCTACCGGGACAGGACACAGATACGCAGTATTTT. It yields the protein CASSLPGQDTDTQYF.

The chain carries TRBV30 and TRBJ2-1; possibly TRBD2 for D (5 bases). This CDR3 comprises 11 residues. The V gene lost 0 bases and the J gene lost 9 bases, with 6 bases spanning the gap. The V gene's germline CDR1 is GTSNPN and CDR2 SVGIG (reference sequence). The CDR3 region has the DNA TGTGCCTGGAGTGTACTAGGTGAGCAGTTCTTC. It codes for CAWSVLGEQFF. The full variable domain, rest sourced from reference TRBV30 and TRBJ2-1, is SQTIHQWPATLVQPVGSPLSLECTVEGTSNPNLYWYRQAAGRGLQLLFYSVGIGQISSEVPQNLSASRPQDRQFILSSKKLLLSDSGFYLCAWSVLGEQFFGPGTRLTVL.

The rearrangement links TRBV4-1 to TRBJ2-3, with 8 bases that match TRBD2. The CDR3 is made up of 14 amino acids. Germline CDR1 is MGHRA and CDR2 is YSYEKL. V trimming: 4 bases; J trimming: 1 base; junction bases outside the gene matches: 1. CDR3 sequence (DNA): TGCGCCAGCAGCCCGGGACTAGGCACAGATACGCAGTATTTT. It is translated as CASSPGLGTDTQYF.

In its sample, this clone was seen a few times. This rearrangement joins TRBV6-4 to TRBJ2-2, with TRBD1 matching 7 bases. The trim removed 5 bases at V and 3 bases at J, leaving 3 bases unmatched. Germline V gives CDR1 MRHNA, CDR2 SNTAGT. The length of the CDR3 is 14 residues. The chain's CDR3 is CASSRQGDTGELFF. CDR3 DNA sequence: TGTGCCAGCAGTAGACAGGGAGACACCGGGGAGCTGTTTTTT.

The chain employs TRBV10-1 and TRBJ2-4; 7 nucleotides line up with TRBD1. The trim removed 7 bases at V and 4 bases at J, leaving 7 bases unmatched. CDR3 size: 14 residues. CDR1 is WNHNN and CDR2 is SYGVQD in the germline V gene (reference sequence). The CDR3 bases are TGCGCCAGCAATTCCGGGACAGAAAAAAACATTCAGTACTTC. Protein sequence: CASNSGTEKNIQYF.

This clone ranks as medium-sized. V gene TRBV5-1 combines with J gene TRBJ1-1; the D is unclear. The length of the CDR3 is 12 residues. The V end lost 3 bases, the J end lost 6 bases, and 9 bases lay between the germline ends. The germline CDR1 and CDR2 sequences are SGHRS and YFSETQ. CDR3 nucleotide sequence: TGCGCCAGCAGCTCCGCCGGTGCTGAAGCTTTCTTT. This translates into CASSSAGAEAFF.

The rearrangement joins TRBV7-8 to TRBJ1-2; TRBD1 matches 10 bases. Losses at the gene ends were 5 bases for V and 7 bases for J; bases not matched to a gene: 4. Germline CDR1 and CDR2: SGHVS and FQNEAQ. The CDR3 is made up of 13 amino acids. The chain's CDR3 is CASSARDRGGYTF. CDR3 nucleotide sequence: TGTGCCAGCAGCGCCCGGGACAGGGGTGGCTACACCTTC.

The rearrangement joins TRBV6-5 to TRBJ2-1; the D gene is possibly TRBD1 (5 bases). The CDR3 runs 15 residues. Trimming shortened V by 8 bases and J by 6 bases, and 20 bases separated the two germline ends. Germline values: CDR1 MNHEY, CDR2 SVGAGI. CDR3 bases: TGTGCCAGCGGGTCCTATGGGATGGGGCGCAATGAGCAGTTCTTC. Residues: CASGSYGMGRNEQFF.

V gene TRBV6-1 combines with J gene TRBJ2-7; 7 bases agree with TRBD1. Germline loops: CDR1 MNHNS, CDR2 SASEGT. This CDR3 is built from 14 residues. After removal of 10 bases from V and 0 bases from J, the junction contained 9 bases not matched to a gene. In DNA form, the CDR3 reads TGTGCCACAAGCGGTAGACAGGGCTCCTACGAGCAGTACTTC. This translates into CATSGRQGSYEQYF.

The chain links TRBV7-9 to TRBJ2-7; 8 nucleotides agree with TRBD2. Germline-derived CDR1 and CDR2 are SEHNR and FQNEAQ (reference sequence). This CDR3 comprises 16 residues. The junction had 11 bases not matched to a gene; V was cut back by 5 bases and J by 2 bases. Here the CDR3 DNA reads TGTGCCAGCAGCGGTGTTGCGGGAGGAAATACCTACGAGCAGTACTTC. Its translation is CASSGVAGGNTYEQYF. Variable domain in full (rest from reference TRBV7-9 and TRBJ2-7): DTGVSQNPRHKITKRGQNVTFRCDPISEHNRLYWYRQTLGQGPEFLTYFQNEAQLEKSRLLSDRFSAERPKGSFSTLEIQRTEQGDSAMYLCASSGVAGGNTYEQYFGPGTRLTVT.

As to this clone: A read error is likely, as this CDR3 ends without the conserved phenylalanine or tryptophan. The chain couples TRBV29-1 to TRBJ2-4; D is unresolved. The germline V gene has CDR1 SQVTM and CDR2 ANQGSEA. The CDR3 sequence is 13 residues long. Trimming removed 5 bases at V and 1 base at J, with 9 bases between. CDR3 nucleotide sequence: TGCAGCGTTTTAGCCTCCGCCAAAAACATTCAGTACGTC. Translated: CSVLASAKNIQYV.

This CDR3 reads CASSRLLRGLVTDTQYF. CDR3 DNA sequence: TGCGCCAGCAGCCGCCTGCTCAGGGGGTTGGTCACAGATACGCAGTATTTT. The chain joins TRBV4-1 to TRBJ2-3; 7 nucleotides agree with TRBD1. Germline CDR1 is MGHRA and CDR2 is YSYEKL. The ends lost 4 bases at V and 2 bases at J; junction bases unmatched: 12. The CDR3 length is 17 residues.

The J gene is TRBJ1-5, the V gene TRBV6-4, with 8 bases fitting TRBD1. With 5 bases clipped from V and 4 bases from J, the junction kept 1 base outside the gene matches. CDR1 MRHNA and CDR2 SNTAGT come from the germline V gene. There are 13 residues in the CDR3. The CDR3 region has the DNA TGTGCCAGCAGTCAGGGGGCAAATCAGCCCCAGCATTTT. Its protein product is CASSQGANQPQHF.

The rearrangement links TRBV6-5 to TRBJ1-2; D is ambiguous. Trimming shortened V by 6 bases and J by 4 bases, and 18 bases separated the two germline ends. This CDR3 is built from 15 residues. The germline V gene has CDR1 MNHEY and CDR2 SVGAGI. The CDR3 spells CASSPRVVGRYGYTF. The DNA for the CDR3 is TGTGCCAGCAGCCCGCGGGTTGTAGGACGCTATGGCTACACCTTC.

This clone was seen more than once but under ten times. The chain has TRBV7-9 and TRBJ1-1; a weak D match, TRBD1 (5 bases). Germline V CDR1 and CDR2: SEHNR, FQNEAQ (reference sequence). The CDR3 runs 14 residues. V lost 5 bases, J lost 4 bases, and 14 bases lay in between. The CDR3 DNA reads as TGTGCCAGCAGCCCCCTCCAGGGTTCCACTGAAGCTTTCTTT. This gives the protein CASSPLQGSTEAFF.

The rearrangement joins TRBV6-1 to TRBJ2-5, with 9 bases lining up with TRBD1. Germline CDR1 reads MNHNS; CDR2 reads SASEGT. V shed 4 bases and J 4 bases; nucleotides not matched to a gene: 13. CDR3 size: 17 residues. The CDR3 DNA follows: TGTGCCAGCAGTGGCAAGATACAGGGGGCGAGTAGAGAGACCCAGTACTTC. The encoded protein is CASSGKIQGASRETQYF.

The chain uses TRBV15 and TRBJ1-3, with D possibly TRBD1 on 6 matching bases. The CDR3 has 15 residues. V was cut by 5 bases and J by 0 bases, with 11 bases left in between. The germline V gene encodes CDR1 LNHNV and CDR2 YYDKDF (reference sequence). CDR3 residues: CATSPQGYSGNTIYF. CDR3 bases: TGTGCCACCAGCCCACAGGGATACTCTGGAAACACCATATATTTT.

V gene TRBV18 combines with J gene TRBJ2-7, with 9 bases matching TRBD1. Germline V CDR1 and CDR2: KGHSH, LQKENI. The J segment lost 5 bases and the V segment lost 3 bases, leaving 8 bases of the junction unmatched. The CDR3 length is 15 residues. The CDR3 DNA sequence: TGTGCCAGCTCACCGGGACAGGGTCCGATTCACGAGCAGTACTTC. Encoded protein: CASSPGQGPIHEQYF. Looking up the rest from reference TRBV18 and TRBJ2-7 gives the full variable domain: NAGVMQNPRHLVRRRGQEARLRCSPMKGHSHVYWYRQLPEEGLKFMVYLQKENIIDESGMPKERFSAEFPKEGPSILRIQQVVRGDSAAYFCASSPGQGPIHEQYFGPGTRLTVT.

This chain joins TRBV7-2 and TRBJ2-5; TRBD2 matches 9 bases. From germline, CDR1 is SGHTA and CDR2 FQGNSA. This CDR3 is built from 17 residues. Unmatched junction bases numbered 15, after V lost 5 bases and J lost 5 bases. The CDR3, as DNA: TGTGCCAGCAGCAATCTCCTAACGGGCGGGAGGGGGGAGACCCAGTACTTC. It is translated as CASSNLLTGGRGETQYF.

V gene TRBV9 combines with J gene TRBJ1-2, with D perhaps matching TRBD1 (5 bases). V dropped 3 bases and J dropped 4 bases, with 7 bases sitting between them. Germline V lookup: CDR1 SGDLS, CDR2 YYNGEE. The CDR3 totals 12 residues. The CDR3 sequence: CASSAQGYGYTF. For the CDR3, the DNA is TGTGCCAGCAGCGCTCAGGGCTATGGCTACACCTTC.

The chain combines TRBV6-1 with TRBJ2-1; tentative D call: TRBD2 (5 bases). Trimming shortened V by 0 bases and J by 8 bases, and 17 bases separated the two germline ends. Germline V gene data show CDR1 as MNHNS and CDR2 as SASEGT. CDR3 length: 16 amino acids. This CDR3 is CASSEALLTRLHEQFF. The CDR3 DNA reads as TGTGCCAGCAGTGAAGCGTTACTAACTAGACTCCATGAGCAGTTCTTC.

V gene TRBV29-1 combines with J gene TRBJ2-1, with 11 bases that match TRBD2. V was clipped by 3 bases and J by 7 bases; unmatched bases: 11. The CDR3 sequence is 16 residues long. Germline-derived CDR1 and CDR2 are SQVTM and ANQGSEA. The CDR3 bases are TGCAGCGTTGACGAATTAGCGGGAGGGCCAGGAAATGAGCAGTTCTTC. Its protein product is CSVDELAGGPGNEQFF.

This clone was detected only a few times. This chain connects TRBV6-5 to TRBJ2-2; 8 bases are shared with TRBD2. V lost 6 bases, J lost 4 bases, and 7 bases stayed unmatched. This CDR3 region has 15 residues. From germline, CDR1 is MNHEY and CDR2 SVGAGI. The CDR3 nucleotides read TGTGCCAGCAGCCAGCGGGAGCGGGTCACCGGGGAGCTGTTTTTT. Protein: CASSQRERVTGELFF.

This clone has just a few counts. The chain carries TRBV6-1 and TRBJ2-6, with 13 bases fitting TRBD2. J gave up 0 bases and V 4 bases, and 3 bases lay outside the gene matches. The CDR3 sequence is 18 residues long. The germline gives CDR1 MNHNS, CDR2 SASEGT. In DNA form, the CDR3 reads TGTGCCAGCAGTGTTACTAGCGGGAGGGGCTCTGGGGCCAACGTCCTGACTTTC. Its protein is CASSVTSGRGSGANVLTF.